These 15 T cell receptor beta chains were sequenced from one sample in a study of T cell repertoires in cytomegalovirus infection. Their antigen targets remain unknown. In TCRdb, the reads were re-called with MiXCR into one record per CDR3 protein. The sample contains fewer than 1,000,000 distinct CDR3 sequences, less than 35% of which appear only once. The input for sequencing was cultured CD8+ T cells from PBMCs, taken from culture after CMV antigen stimulation. The source is a human donor in good health (CMV status not recorded). Some clones in this sample may be carry-over from other donors' samples.

This clonotype was observed a handful of times. This chain's CDR3 is CASSFGAPAHQPQHF. The CDR3, as DNA: TGTGCCAGCAGTTTTGGGGCTCCCGCACATCAGCCCCAGCATTTT. V gene TRBV28 combines with J gene TRBJ1-5; the D gene is possibly TRBD1 (5 bases). The length of the CDR3 is 15 residues. Between the trimmed V and J ends, which lost 3 bases and 5 bases, there was a span of 14 bases. Germline V gene sequence: CDR1 MDHEN, CDR2 SYDVKM.

This clonotype has just a few counts. The chain is built from TRBV7-3 and TRBJ2-3; weak D call: TRBD2 (6 bases). The V end lost 8 bases, the J end lost 0 bases, and 18 bases lay between the germline ends. The CDR3 spans 16 residues. Looked up from germline, CDR1 is SGHTA and CDR2 is FQGTGA. CDR3 DNA: TGTGCCAGCGCTCCGGGCGGGACTGCTAGCACAGATACGCAGTATTTT. Encoded protein: CASAPGGTASTDTQYF.

This clonotype has a count of ten or more. The chain uses TRBV7-9 and TRBJ2-3; TRBD2 agrees at 12 bases. The CDR3 has 16 amino acids. V lost 5 bases and J lost 2; bases outside the gene matches: 5. Germline CDR1 is SEHNR and CDR2 is FQNEAQ (reference sequence). The CDR3 DNA reads as TGTGCCAGCAGCCCACGGACTAGCGGGATCACAGATACGCAGTATTTT. Translating it yields CASSPRTSGITDTQYF. Using reference TRBV7-9 and TRBJ2-3 for the parts outside the CDR3, the full variable domain is DTGVSQNPRHKITKRGQNVTFRCDPISEHNRLYWYRQTLGQGPEFLTYFQNEAQLEKSRLLSDRFSAERPKGSFSTLEIQRTEQGDSAMYLCASSPRTSGITDTQYFGPGTRLTVL.

This clonotype came up a few times. This chain uses TRBV19 with TRBJ1-1; no clear D gene. The CDR3 is 12 amino acids. Trimming cost V 1 base and J 8 bases, with 8 bases left between them. Germline V gene sequence: CDR1 LNHDA, CDR2 SQIVND (reference sequence). CDR3 in amino acids: CASSIVIGEAFF. CDR3 DNA: TGTGCCAGTAGTATAGTTATCGGGGAAGCTTTCTTT.

CDR3 in DNA: TGTGCCAGCAGTTTTGTGGGGGGGGTCACAGATACGCAGTATTTT. Translating it yields CASSFVGGVTDTQYF. This chain connects TRBV12-3 or TRBV12-4 to TRBJ2-3, with TRBD2 identical over 7 bases. V trimming: 3 bases; J trimming: 2 bases; junction bases outside the gene matches: 5. The CDR3 spans 15 residues.

The chain uses TRBV19 and TRBJ1-1, with 9 bases lining up with TRBD1. The germline CDR1 and CDR2 sequences are LNHDA and SQIVND (reference sequence). With V trimmed by 6 bases and J by 7 bases, 6 bases remained unmatched. This CDR3 contains 13 residues. The CDR3 sequence is CASSRDRVNEAFF. The CDR3 nucleotides read TGTGCCAGTAGCCGGGACAGGGTGAATGAAGCTTTCTTT.

The chain employs TRBV6-6 and TRBJ1-1, with D unclear. Germline lookup yields CDR1 MNHNY and CDR2 SVGAGI (reference sequence). The V and J ends lost 2 bases and 2 bases respectively, with 15 bases between them. The CDR3 loop spans 16 amino acids. The CDR3 DNA reads as TGTGCCAGCAGTTACGCAGATCAGGCCTTAAACACTGAAGCTTTCTTT. Its protein is CASSYADQALNTEAFF.

This clonotype has a handful of counts. The genes are TRBV6-5 and TRBJ1-1; 7 bases match TRBD1. The V gene end was trimmed by 7 bases and the J gene end by 7 bases; junction bases not matched to a gene: 21. The CDR3 totals 17 residues. CDR1 is MNHEY, CDR2 SVGAGI, per germline. The CDR3 DNA sequence: TGTGCCAGCACCTCTCAATACAGGGGCCGATCCGCCTTTGAAGCTTTCTTT. It yields the protein CASTSQYRGRSAFEAFF.

On this clonotype itself: This may be a read error: a much more frequent sequence differs by one nucleotide. The rearrangement links TRBV7-2 to TRBJ1-1; 7 bases align to TRBD1. The CDR3 is made up of 14 amino acids. The germline V gene encodes CDR1 SGHTA and CDR2 FQGNSA. In DNA form, the CDR3 reads TGTGCCGGCAGCTATACAGGGGTGAACACTGAAGCTTTCTTT. It encodes CAGSYTGVNTEAFF.

The chain carries TRBV15 and TRBJ2-7, with a tentative D call TRBD2 (7 bases). This CDR3 region has 15 residues. Germline CDR1 LNHNV, CDR2 YYDKDF (reference sequence). V was clipped by 4 bases and J by 2 bases, with 15 bases between them. The CDR3 reads CATSTFEGGAYEQYF. The DNA of the CDR3 is TGTGCCACCAGCACCTTCGAAGGGGGGGCCTACGAGCAGTACTTC. The full variable domain, completed using reference TRBV15 and TRBJ2-7, is DAMVIQNPRYQVTQFGKPVTLSCSQTLNHNVMYWYQQKSSQAPKLLFHYYDKDFNNEADTPDNFQSRRPNTSFCFLDIRSPGLGDTAMYLCATSTFEGGAYEQYFGPGTRLTVT.

This clonotype was detected only a few times. CDR3 loop: CASSLVQENTGELFF. Written as DNA, the CDR3 is TGTGCCAGCAGCTTAGTACAGGAAAACACCGGGGAGCTGTTTTTT. The J gene is TRBJ2-2, the V gene TRBV7-9; maybe TRBD1 (5 bases). The CDR3 length is 15 residues. V lost 1 base and J 2 bases, leaving 8 bases between the germline ends. Germline lookup yields CDR1 SEHNR and CDR2 FQNEAQ (reference sequence).

With regard to this clonotype: A much more abundant neighbour one base away suggests this may be a read error. This rearrangement joins TRBV29-1 to TRBJ2-5, with 7 bases aligning to TRBD2. Trimming cost V 8 bases and J 1 base; bases outside gene matches: 7. CDR1 is SQVTM and CDR2 is ANQGSEA in the germline V gene. This CDR3 is built from 13 residues. The CDR3 nucleotides are TGCAGCACCACCGGGACTATCCAAGAGACCCAGTACTTC. It yields the protein CSTTGTIQETQYF.

V and J are TRBV12-3 or TRBV12-4 and TRBJ1-3; TRBD1 might be the D (5 bases). The CDR3 is made up of 16 amino acids. Trimming took 7 bases from V and 0 from J, leaving 16 bases between them. CDR3 in amino acids: CASIPLGVSSGNTIYF. As DNA, the CDR3 is TGTGCCAGCATACCCTTGGGGGTGAGCTCTGGAAACACCATATATTTT.

The CDR3 is CASGLVMEGTGANVLTF. CDR3 bases: TGTGCTAGTGGTTTGGTAATGGAGGGGACTGGGGCCAACGTCCTGACTTTC. The chain joins TRBV12-5 to TRBJ2-6; tentatively, D is TRBD2 (6 bases). Trimming took off 0 bases at V and 2 bases at J, with 11 bases between the two ends. CDR1 and CDR2 (germline): LGHNT, FRNRAP. The CDR3 is 17 residues long.

The chain joins TRBV27 to TRBJ2-2; 7 nucleotides align to TRBD1. Germline CDR1 MNHEY, CDR2 SMNVEV (reference sequence). V was pared by 3 bases and J by 4 bases, with 2 bases of the junction left unmatched. The CDR3 has 14 residues. CDR3 bases: TGTGCCAGCAGTTTTGACAGGGCCACCGGGGAGCTGTTTTTT. Translating gives CASSFDRATGELFF.